The 27 T cell receptor beta chains below all came from one sample that was sequenced in a study of T cell clonality in common variable immunodeficiency. Notes on the study in general: In common variable immunodeficiency, TCR beta chains reportedly carried fewer deletions and N-nucleotide insertions.

For these TCRs, the target antigens are not known. Sequenced by immunoSEQ multiplex PCR; TCRdb stores in-frame clones only, minus some. This sample comprises 8,500 to 10,000 clones, none seen once only. The sample taken for sequencing was peripheral blood mononuclear cells. The receptors were sampled from a human donor with common variable immunodeficiency.

This clone was picked up many times. The chain's CDR3 is CASSFRGNGEKLFF. CDR3 bases read: TGTGCCAGCAGTTTCCGGGGAAACGGGGAAAAA. This chain links TRBV6-2 or TRBV6-3 with TRBJ1-4, with unresolved D. The read falls 3 residues short of the CDR3 end, and the missing part is taken from the germline J gene. V gave up 4 bases and J gave up 8 bases, with 14 bases separating them. This CDR3 has 14 residues. Germline V CDR1 and CDR2: MNHEY, SVGEGT.

By proportion, this clone is medium-sized (0.01 to 0.1%). The CDR3 end falls 3 residues outside the read, so it is completed with the germline J gene. The rearrangement uses TRBV20-1 and TRBJ1-1; 8 bases are a match to TRBD1. Trimming removed 5 bases from V and 0 bases from J; junction bases left unmatched: 2. This CDR3 contains 13 residues. In germline, CDR1 is DFQATT, CDR2 SNEGSKA (reference sequence). Incomplete CDR3 DNA: TGCAGTGCTGGACAGGGCCTGAACACTGAA. This codes for CSAGQGLNTE. The CDR3 as a whole reads CSAGQGLNTEAFF.

Comments on this clone: Read coverage stops 3 residues before the CDR3 terminus; the germline J gene supplies the remainder. The chain carries TRBV20-1 and TRBJ1-1; D ambiguous. V shed 0 bases and J shed 0 bases, with 11 bases lying between them. This CDR3 is built from 15 residues. CDR1 is DFQATT and CDR2 is SNEGSKA in the germline V gene (reference sequence). CDR3 in amino acids: CSARDFPGMNTEAFF. The sequenced part of the CDR3 DNA is TGCAGTGCTAGAGATTTCCCAGGTATGAACACTGAA.

This clone has at least ten counts. The read gets to within 3 residues of the CDR3 end, and the germline J gene fills in the rest. J is TRBJ1-5 and V is TRBV20-1, with D possibly TRBD1 on 6 matching bases. This CDR3 region has 16 residues. Germline V gives CDR1 DFQATT, CDR2 SNEGSKA (reference sequence). With 6 bases removed from V and 4 bases from J, the gap between germline ends came to 22 bases. The CDR3 DNA, read in part, is TGCAGTGCCAGTAACAGGGTGGCCGACCTAAATCAGCCC. It codes for CSASNRVADLNQP. The full CDR3 protein reads CSASNRVADLNQPQHF.

This clone has at least ten counts. The sequenced fragment ends 3 residues before the CDR3 boundary, so the rest is inferred from the germline J gene. The V gene is TRBV18, the J gene TRBJ1-2; possible D gene TRBD1, 6 bases. Germline V gene sequence: CDR1 KGHSH, CDR2 LQKENI. The CDR3 extends over 15 amino acids. Trimming stripped 5 bases from V and 0 bases from J, with 13 bases between. The CDR3 sequence: CASSTHRESNYGYTF. The sequenced part of the CDR3 DNA is TGTGCCAGCTCAACTCACAGGGAGTCTAACTATGGC.

This clone was observed many times. Read sequence stops 3 residues before the CDR3 end, and the germline J gene provides the missing end. The sample has other DNA sequences that encode this CDR3 too. The chain combines TRBV20-1 with TRBJ2-1; 9 bases are a match to TRBD1. Germline values: CDR1 DFQATT, CDR2 SNEGSKA (reference sequence). The CDR3 is made up of 14 amino acids. With V trimmed by 1 base and J by 7 bases, 5 bases remained unmatched. The DNA read from the CDR3 is TGCAGTGCTAGAGCCGGGACAGGGACTAATGAG. Translated: CSARAGTGTNE. The CDR3 as a whole reads CSARAGTGTNEQFF.

This clone has a count of ten or more. The CDR3 end lies 3 residues beyond the end of the read and is filled in from the germline J gene. The V and J genes are TRBV5-1 and TRBJ2-5; TRBD2 matches at 7 bases. This CDR3 spans 14 amino acids. The germline CDR1 and CDR2 sequences are SGHRS and YFSETQ. Trimming cost V 5 bases and J 4 bases; bases outside gene matches: 8. The CDR3 sequence: CASRPGPGGETQYF. CDR3 DNA (partial): TGCGCCAGCAGACCGGGACCGGGGGGAGAGACC.

This clone is medium-sized by share. The CDR3 goes on 3 residues after the read ends, and that part is filled in from the germline J gene. The rearrangement uses TRBV10-3 and TRBJ1-4; D perhaps matches TRBD1 (6 bases). The V end lost 6 bases, the J end lost 4 bases, and 15 bases lay between the germline ends. From germline, CDR1 is ENHRY and CDR2 SYGVKD. CDR3 size: 15 residues. CDR3 residues: CAIRDSGGNNEKLFF. The DNA read from the CDR3 is TGTGCCATCAGGGACAGTGGAGGGAATAATGAAAAA.

This clone was counted many times. With the read ending 3 residues before the CDR3 end, the germline J gene is used to fill in that end. The chain is built from TRBV29-1 and TRBJ2-3, with 9 bases that match TRBD2. V lost 7 bases and J lost 2; bases outside the gene matches: 7. This CDR3 region has 14 residues. Germline CDR1 reads SQVTM; CDR2 reads ANQGSEA. The CDR3 sequence is CSASGTSTTDTQYF. The covered CDR3 bases are TGCAGCGCCTCCGGGACTAGCACCACAGATACG.

By share, this clone counts as medium-sized. CDR3 loop: CASSLGVQETQYF. CDR3 DNA, as far as it was read: TGTGCCAGCTCACTAGGGGTCCAAGAGACC. The V gene is TRBV18, the J gene TRBJ2-5, with D tentatively TRBD1 (5 bases). The sequence runs out 3 residues before the end of the CDR3; the remainder is reconstructed from the germline J gene. Trimming left V 4 bases short and J 1 base short, with 7 bases between. The germline gives CDR1 KGHSH, CDR2 LQKENI. This CDR3 is 13 amino acids long.

This clone was recorded many times. Coverage ceases 3 residues before the CDR3 finishes, and the germline J gene fills in the end. The V and J genes are TRBV7-3 and TRBJ2-3; 12 positions match TRBD2. CDR1 is SGHTA, CDR2 FQGTGA, per germline. With V trimmed by 1 base and J by 0 bases, 8 bases remained unmatched. The CDR3 loop spans 19 amino acids. CDR3 in amino acids: CASSLRRLAGDPSTDTQYF. CDR3 bases read: TGTGCCAGCAGCTTAAGGAGACTAGCGGGGGACCCCAGCACAGATACG.

In this sample, this clone turned up many times. The missing CDR3 end, 3 residues past where the read stops, is filled in from the germline J gene. This chain uses TRBV20-1 with TRBJ2-3; the D call may be TRBD1 or TRBD2 (5 bases each). Trimming took 4 bases from V and 3 from J, leaving 14 bases between them. Per germline, CDR1 DFQATT and CDR2 SNEGSKA (reference sequence). The CDR3 has 14 amino acids. CDR3 DNA, as far as it was read: TGCAGTGCTACAGGGAGTTTGAAGACAGATACG. Residues: CSATGSLKTDT. The full-length CDR3 reads as CSATGSLKTDTQYF.

By share, this clone counts as medium-sized. Read sequence stops 3 residues before the CDR3 end, and the germline J gene provides the missing end. The chain links TRBV7-9 to TRBJ2-3; TRBD1 might be the D (6 bases). CDR1 and CDR2 (germline): SEHNR, FQNEAQ (reference sequence). Trimming shortened V by 5 bases and J by 4 bases, and 16 bases separated the two germline ends. CDR3 size: 15 residues. The CDR3 loop reads CASSPTGQIPDTQYF. The covered CDR3 bases are TGTGCCAGCAGCCCAACTGGACAGATCCCAGATACG.

Of note for this clone: The read falls 3 residues short of the CDR3 end, and the missing part is taken from the germline J gene. The chain joins TRBV6-7 to TRBJ1-2; D uncertain. TRBV6-7 is marked as an open reading frame, function uncertain. CDR3 length: 14 residues. The ends were cut back, 0 bases at V and 0 bases at J, with 5 bases in the middle. The CDR3 region is CASSYSPTNYGYTF. The covered CDR3 bases are TGTGCCAGCAGTTACTCCCCCACTAACTATGGC.

Ten or more counts support this clone. Read coverage stops 3 residues before the CDR3 terminus; the germline J gene supplies the remainder. The V call is TRBV18, the J call TRBJ2-1; 9 bases line up with TRBD1. The CDR3 is made up of 16 amino acids. Germline values: CDR1 KGHSH, CDR2 LQKENI. After removal of 5 bases from V and 0 bases from J, the junction contained 5 bases not matched to a gene. The CDR3 bases that were read are TGTGCCAGCTCATCCGGGACAGGGAGCTCCTACAATGAG. It codes for CASSSGTGSSYNE. The full CDR3 protein is CASSSGTGSSYNEQFF.

There are many counts of this clone. The read stops 3 residues short of the end of the CDR3; the missing end is completed from the germline J gene. The genes are TRBV5-1 and TRBJ2-3; D might be TRBD2 (5 bases). CDR1 and CDR2 from the germline V gene are SGHRS and YFSETQ. Trimming took off 0 bases at V and 5 bases at J, with 10 bases between the two ends. This CDR3 is built from 14 residues. CDR3 amino acids: CASSLVRAGDTQYF. CDR3 DNA, as far as it was read: TGCGCCAGCAGCTTGGTCCGCGCGGGAGATACG.

This clone was counted at least ten times. The read gets to within 3 residues of the CDR3 end, and the germline J gene fills in the rest. This chain links TRBV19 with TRBJ1-3; 7 bases are shared with TRBD1. Germline V gene lookup returns CDR1 LNHDA and CDR2 SQIVND (reference sequence). V was pared by 10 bases and J by 3 bases, with 6 bases of the junction left unmatched. CDR3 length: 13 residues. CDR3 sequence reads: CATQGGDGNTIYF. The DNA read from the CDR3 is TGTGCCACGCAGGGGGGTGATGGAAACACC. Filled out from reference TRBV19 and TRBJ1-3, the complete variable domain reads DGGITQSPKYLFRKEGQNVTLSCEQNLNHDAMYWYRQDPGQGLRLIYYSQIVNDFQKGDIAEGYSVSREKKESFPLTVTSAQKNPTAFYLCATQGGDGNTIYFGEGSWLTVV.

This clone was recorded many times. The read stops 3 residues short of the end of the CDR3; the missing end is completed from the germline J gene. The rearrangement joins TRBV27 to TRBJ2-1, with D perhaps matching TRBD1 (6 bases). CDR1 MNHEY and CDR2 SMNVEV come from the germline V gene (reference sequence). Trimming pared 6 bases from V and 1 base from J, leaving 16 bases between. The CDR3 extends over 16 amino acids. The CDR3 reads CASSSKGQGSYNEQFF. CDR3 DNA, as far as it was read: TGTGCCAGCAGCTCAAAAGGTCAGGGGTCCTACAATGAG.

This clone was recorded at least ten times. CDR3 loop: CASSLVPGANTEAFF. CDR3 bases read: TGCGCCAGCAGCTTGGTACCTGGGGCGAACACTGAA. The rearrangement joins TRBV5-1 to TRBJ1-1; a weak D match, TRBD1 (5 bases). Sequencing ends 3 residues short of the CDR3 end; the germline J gene provides the rest. This CDR3 has 15 residues. Per the germline V gene, CDR1 is SGHRS and CDR2 is YFSETQ. The germline V and J ends were trimmed by 0 bases and 1 base, with 10 bases remaining between them. The variable domain in full, completed from reference TRBV5-1 and TRBJ1-1, reads KAGVTQTPRYLIKTRGQQVTLSCSPISGHRSVSWYQQTPGQGLQFLFEYFSETQRNKGNFPGRFSGRQFSNSRSEMNVSTLELGDSALYLCASSLVPGANTEAFFGQGTRLTVV.

This clone is medium-sized by share. The read ends 3 residues early relative to the CDR3; the germline J gene fills the gap. The genes are TRBV19 and TRBJ1-1; the D is unclear. The CDR3 is made up of 11 amino acids. V lost 6 bases and J lost 3, with 5 bases in between. CDR1 LNHDA and CDR2 SQIVND come from the germline V gene (reference sequence). The sequenced CDR3 bases are TGTGCCAGTAGGCGTTACACTGAA. Protein product: CASRRYTE. The entire CDR3 sequence reads CASRRYTEAFF.

Ten or more counts support this clone. The missing CDR3 end, 3 residues past where the read stops, is filled in from the germline J gene. The chain recombines TRBV19 with TRBJ1-1; no reliable D call. Trimming stripped 1 base from V and 1 base from J, with 16 bases between. This CDR3 is 17 amino acids long. Germline-derived CDR1 and CDR2 are LNHDA and SQIVND (reference sequence). CDR3 bases read: TGTGCCAGTAGTATAGGAGGAGGGTACGGCAGGAACACTGAA. Its translation: CASSIGGGYGRNTE. The entire CDR3 protein reads CASSIGGGYGRNTEAFF.

This clone was counted ten times or more. The CDR3 is cut off 3 residues early in the read; its end comes from the germline J gene. This rearrangement joins TRBV2 to TRBJ1-2; 7 nucleotides match TRBD1. The germline gives CDR1 SNHLY, CDR2 FYNNEI. The V and J ends lost 6 bases and 7 bases, in that order; junction bases with no gene match: 17. The CDR3 is 16 amino acids. The CDR3 loop reads CASSPAPQGITGGYTF. CDR3 bases read: TGTGCCAGCAGCCCAGCGCCACAGGGGATTACGGGTGGC. Drawing the rest from reference TRBV2 and TRBJ1-2, the complete variable domain is EPEVTQTPSHQVTQMGQEVILRCVPISNHLYFYWYRQILGQKVEFLVSFYNNEISEKSEIFDDQFSVERPDGSNFTLKIRSTKLEDSAMYFCASSPAPQGITGGYTFGSGTRLTVV.

At least ten counts were recorded for this clone. The read comes to an end 3 residues before the CDR3 does, leaving the germline J gene to fill in the end. The chain carries TRBV7-2 and TRBJ2-3; TRBD2 matches at 7 bases. V dropped 2 bases and J dropped 7; count of bases not matched to a gene: 9. CDR3 size: 15 residues. CDR1 and CDR2 (germline): SGHTA, FQGNSA. The part of the CDR3 DNA that was read is TGTGCCAGCAGCTTATCGAGCGGGGTAGTAAATACG. Translated, it gives CASSLSSGVVNT. The CDR3, in full, reads CASSLSSGVVNTQYF. Drawing the rest from reference TRBV7-2 and TRBJ2-3, the complete variable domain is GAGVSQSPSNKVTEKGKDVELRCDPISGHTALYWYRQSLGQGLEFLIYFQGNSAPDKSGLPSDRFSAERTGGSVSTLTIQRTQQEDSAVYLCASSLSSGVVNTQYFGPGTRLTVL.

This clone was observed many times. The CDR3 end falls 3 residues outside the read, so it is completed with the germline J gene. This rearrangement joins TRBV29-1 to TRBJ2-1; TRBD2 matches 8 bases. From germline, CDR1 is SQVTM and CDR2 ANQGSEA. The junction had 10 bases not matched to a gene; V was cut back by 7 bases and J by 8 bases. The CDR3 totals 13 residues. The CDR3 spells CSDGGTSSDEQFF. The sequenced CDR3 bases are TGCAGCGACGGGGGGACTAGTTCAGATGAG.

Many counts were recorded for this clone. The observed sequence ends 3 residues before the CDR3 terminus, with the missing tail filled in from the germline J gene. The chain uses TRBV11-2 and TRBJ2-7; 12 bases match TRBD2. CDR3 size: 14 residues. V lost 4 bases and J lost 4; bases outside the gene matches: 2. CDR1 and CDR2 from the germline V gene are SGHAT and FQNNGV. This chain's CDR3 is CASSSTSGRYEQYF. CDR3 bases read: TGTGCCAGCAGCTCAACTAGCGGGAGGTACGAG.

This clone was counted a few times. The read ends 3 residues shy of where the CDR3 ends; the end is completed using the germline J gene. This chain joins TRBV19 and TRBJ2-5; D gene ambiguous. The V and J ends lost 2 bases and 6 bases respectively, with 16 bases between them. CDR1 and CDR2 (germline): LNHDA, SQIVND (reference sequence). The CDR3 contains 15 residues. The DNA read from the CDR3 is TGTGCCAGTAGTATAACAAGACCGGGTAGTAAGACC. It encodes CASSITRPGSKT. The complete CDR3 reads CASSITRPGSKTQYF.

This clone has more than one count but fewer than ten. Other nucleotide sequences in the sample specify the same CDR3. The CDR3: CASSVGQGALNEQFF. The sequenced CDR3 bases are TGCGCCAGCAGCGTCGGACAGGGGGCGCTTAATGAG. The chain combines TRBV5-1 with TRBJ2-1; 11 bases fit TRBD1. The sequenced fragment ends 3 residues before the CDR3 boundary, so the rest is inferred from the germline J gene. This CDR3 is 15 amino acids long. The germline V gene encodes CDR1 SGHRS and CDR2 YFSETQ. The ends lost 4 bases at V and 7 bases at J; junction bases unmatched: 7.